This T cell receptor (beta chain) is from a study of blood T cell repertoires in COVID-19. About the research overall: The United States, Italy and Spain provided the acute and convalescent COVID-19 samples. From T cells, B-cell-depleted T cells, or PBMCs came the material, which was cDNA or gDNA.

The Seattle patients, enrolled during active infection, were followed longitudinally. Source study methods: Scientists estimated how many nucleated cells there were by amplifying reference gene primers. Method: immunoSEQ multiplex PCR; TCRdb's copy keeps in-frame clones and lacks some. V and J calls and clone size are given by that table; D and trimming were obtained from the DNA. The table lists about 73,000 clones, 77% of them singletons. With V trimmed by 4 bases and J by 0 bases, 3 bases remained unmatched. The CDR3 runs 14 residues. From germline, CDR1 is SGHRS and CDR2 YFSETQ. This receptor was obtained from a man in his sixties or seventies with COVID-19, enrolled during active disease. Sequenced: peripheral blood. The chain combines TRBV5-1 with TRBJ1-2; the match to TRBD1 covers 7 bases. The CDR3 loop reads CASSLGQSNYGYTF. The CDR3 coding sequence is TGCGCCAGCAGCCTGGGACAGTCTAACTATGGCTACACCTTC.